This T cell receptor beta chain was identified in a study of T cell therapy after organ transplantation. CDR1 and CDR2 from the germline V gene are LNHDA and SQIVND (reference sequence). V lost 1 base to trimming and J lost 9 bases; unmatched junction nucleotides: 9. The CDR3 has 15 amino acids. Time point defined: 4-8 weeks after completion of therapy. Data came from immunoSEQ multiplex PCR; TCRdb stores just in-frame clones and leaves some out. The repertoire holds 15,000 to 20,000 clones, with roughly four fifths as singletons. Worth noting for this clone: What it binds is not known.

The gene calls are TRBV19 and TRBJ2-1, with 7 bases that match TRBD2. The TCR comes from a human patient who had received a solid organ transplant and had CMV disease. Some T cells may trace back to the graft donor. Sample: CD8+ T cells from blood, taken after autologous CMV-specific T cell therapy. Written as DNA, the CDR3 is TGTGCCAGTAGTATAGTGAGCGGGGCGACTGTTGAGCAGTTCTTC. This translates into CASSIVSGATVEQFF.